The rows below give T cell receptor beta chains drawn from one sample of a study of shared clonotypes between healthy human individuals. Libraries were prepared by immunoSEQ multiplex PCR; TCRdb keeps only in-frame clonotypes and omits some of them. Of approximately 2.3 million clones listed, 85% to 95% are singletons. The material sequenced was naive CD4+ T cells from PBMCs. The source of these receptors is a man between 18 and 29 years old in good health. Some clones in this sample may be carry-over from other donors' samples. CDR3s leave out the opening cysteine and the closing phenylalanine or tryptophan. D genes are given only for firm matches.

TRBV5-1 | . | ASSLRGRNRDGLNTEAF
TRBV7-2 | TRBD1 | ASSLAPRGRGYT
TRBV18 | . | ASSPGLQETQY
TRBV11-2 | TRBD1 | ASSPGGAGGEKLF
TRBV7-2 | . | ASSPDPGGGNEQF
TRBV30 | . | AQNGANYGYT
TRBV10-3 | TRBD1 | AISDPGGVPPGYT
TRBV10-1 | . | ASSVGQNTEAF
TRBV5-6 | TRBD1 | ASSSPGTGTYGYT
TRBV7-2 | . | ASSRRDGGYEQY
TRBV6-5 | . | ASRYRFWGRDEKLF
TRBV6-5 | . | ASKGTGTNYGYT
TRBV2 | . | ASRSTGKNQPQH
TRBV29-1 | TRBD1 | SVGQGLGEKLF
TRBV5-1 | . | ASSRRTESYEQY
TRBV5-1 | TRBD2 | ASSLGGGPPYEQY
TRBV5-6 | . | ASSSGREQF
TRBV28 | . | ASRPGGRGQPQH
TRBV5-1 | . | ASSLAGQNNSPLH
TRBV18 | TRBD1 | ASSPGQGANEKLF
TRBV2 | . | ASSEGFRGNEQF
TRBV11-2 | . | ASSLAQGRGNTIY
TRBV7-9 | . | ASSLPEPTAIKLF
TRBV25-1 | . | ASTDGSFGEQY
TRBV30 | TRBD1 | AWRRPGQFSSPLH